This T cell receptor beta chain was captured by sequencing in a study of human T cells and chemical hapten exposure. Across the whole study: Affected patients, primarily female, had alopecia areata, totalis or universalis.

The CDR3 consists of 14 residues. Separate cDNA molecules received unique molecular identifiers, which the library attached to them. TCRdb fed the RACE reads into MiXCR, producing one record per CDR3 protein. Among around 300,000 distinct CDR3 sequences listed, under 8% were seen once. This clonotype was counted a few times. As for time point: patch test 1, 2 weeks after DPC sensitization. The treatment was: therapeutic diphenylcyclopropenone sensitization with weekly scalp DPC. The chain couples TRBV21-1 to TRBJ1-2. TRBV21-1 is a pseudogene. The TCR comes from a woman younger than 30 with alopecia areata. Some clones in this sample may be carry-over from other donors' samples. This material consisted of whole blood, taken in connection with sensitization to the hapten diphenylcyclopropenone (DPC). The CDR3 is CASSIGLGYDGYTF. The DNA for the CDR3 is TGTGCCAGCAGCATCGGTTTAGGGTATGATGGCTACACCTTC.